The rows below give T cell receptor beta chains drawn from one sample of a study of identical twins. TCRdb re-derived calls from the 5' RACE reads in MiXCR, one entry per CDR3 protein. The sample includes hundreds of thousands of distinct CDR3 sequences, under 9% of them seen just once. This sample was shared with a second study, whose subject was yellow fever vaccine responses in identical twins.

Sequenced input: memory (CD45RO+) T cells sorted from blood. These receptors all stem from a woman under 30 in good health. Each CDR3 is given with its conserved first and last residue. A D gene is named only where the DNA matches it firmly. Clone size appears in some rows only: once, few, many, or a class for an expanded clone.

j_call clone_size d_call v_call cdr3_aa cdr3_nt
TRBJ2-3 . . TRBV11-2 CASSWTPGGTDTQYF TGTGCCAGCAGCTGGACCCCAGGGGGCACAGATACGCAGTATTTT
TRBJ2-5 few . TRBV6-2/TRBV6-3 CASSYSSSPQETQYF TGTGCCAGCAGTTACTCGTCCAGCCCCCAAGAGACCCAGTACTTC
TRBJ1-3 few . TRBV3-1 CASSPPSRVSGNTIYF TGTGCCAGCAGTCCGCCCTCCAGGGTTTCTGGAAACACCATATATTTT
TRBJ2-7 . TRBD2 TRBV6-5 CASSYSSGRRSEQYF TGTGCCAGCAGTTACTCGAGCGGGAGGAGGAGCGAGCAGTACTTC
TRBJ1-1 many . TRBV5-1 CASSLLANMGNTEAFF TGCGCCAGCAGCTTGTTGGCCAACATGGGAAACACTGAAGCTTTCTTT
TRBJ2-2 many . TRBV7-2 CASSLRGRTGELFF TGTGCCAGCAGCTTACGGGGTCGCACCGGGGAGCTGTTTTTT
TRBJ2-1 . . TRBV5-1 CASSLGGLLYNEQFF TGCGCCAGCAGCTTGGGAGGACTTTTATACAATGAGCAGTTCTTC
TRBJ2-7 few . TRBV4-2 CASSQASGGQASYEQYF TGTGCCAGCAGCCAAGCCTCAGGAGGGCAGGCCTCCTACGAGCAGTACTTC
TRBJ2-6 . . TRBV6-5 CASSSTGSKGSGANVLTF TGTGCCAGCAGTTCTACGGGGTCCAAGGGCTCTGGGGCCAACGTCCTGACTTTC
TRBJ2-5 . . TRBV12-3/TRBV12-4 CASSTPRTQKETQYF TGTGCCAGCAGTACCCCCCGAACTCAGAAAGAGACCCAGTACTTC
TRBJ2-7 . TRBD2 TRBV11-1 CASSGIRTSGITSSYEQYF TGTGCCAGCAGCGGAATCCGGACTAGCGGAATTACGAGCTCCTACGAGCAGTACTTC
TRBJ2-5 few . TRBV11-2 CASSLQGSVSQYF TGTGCCAGCAGCTTACAGGGCTCGGTATCCCAGTACTTC
TRBJ2-5 . TRBD2 TRBV19 CATRLAGVETQYF TGTGCCACCCGGCTAGCGGGAGTAGAGACCCAGTACTTC
TRBJ2-2 few . TRBV15 CATSPGGRVAGELFF TGTGCCACCAGCCCAGGCGGCAGGGTGGCAGGGGAGCTGTTTTTT
TRBJ2-3 . . TRBV14 CASSQGSSRTHTQYF TGTGCCAGCAGCCAAGGTTCGAGCCGCACGCATACGCAGTATTTT
TRBJ2-7 many . TRBV4-1 CASSQGDLRSPLEQYF TGCGCCAGCAGCCAAGGGGACCTACGGTCACCTCTCGAGCAGTACTTC
TRBJ2-5 . TRBD2 TRBV14 CASSQGGTTPWETQYF TGTGCCAGCAGTCAAGGAGGGACTACGCCTTGGGAGACCCAGTACTTC
TRBJ2-4 . TRBD2 TRBV20-1 CSADPGLANIQYF TGCAGTGCGGACCCGGGACTAGCTAACATTCAGTACTTC
TRBJ1-1 many . TRBV5-1 CASSGGTYGTEAFF TGCGCCAGCAGCGGCGGGACCTACGGGACTGAAGCTTTCTTT
TRBJ1-2 few . TRBV3-1 CASSPSEAPNYGYTF TGTGCCAGCAGCCCCTCGGAGGCCCCAAACTATGGCTACACCTTC